The rows below give T cell receptor beta chains drawn from one sample of a study of blood T cell repertoires in COVID-19. Here immunoSEQ multiplex PCR was the method, and the copy in TCRdb shows in-frame clones only, minus some. This table holds roughly 96,000 clones, about 80% found once. Source material: peripheral blood. These receptors all come from a man aged 55 to 69 with acute or convalescent COVID-19. CDR3s include the opening cysteine and the closing phenylalanine or tryptophan. The D gene is left open where the match is weak. For some rows the clone size is stated as once, few or many, or as a class when expanded; others skip it.

J gene	D gene	V gene	clone size	CDR3 DNA	CDR3 protein
TRBJ1-6	TRBD1	TRBV7-9	NA	TGTGCCAGCAGCTTCGGACAGGGCACTTCACCCCTCCACTTT	CASSFGQGTSPLHF
TRBJ2-5	NA	TRBV25-1	NA	TGTGCCAGCAGTGAATACCTCGGGACATATGAGACCCAGTACTTC	CASSEYLGTYETQYF
TRBJ1-1	NA	TRBV4-1	NA	TGCGCCAGCAGCCCATCGGTTGGGGCCCATGAAGCTTTCTTT	CASSPSVGAHEAFF
TRBJ1-1	NA	TRBV29-1	NA	TGCAGCGTTGGAGCAAGGGAGGGGACTGAAGCTTTCTTT	CSVGAREGTEAFF
TRBJ2-1	NA	TRBV9	NA	TGTGCCAGCAGCGTAGATTCCTTCTCCTACAATGAGCAGTTCTTC	CASSVDSFSYNEQFF
TRBJ2-3	NA	TRBV7-6	NA	TGTGCCAGCAGCTTAGTGGCAGGGTCGCGCACAGATACGCAGTATTTT	CASSLVAGSRTDTQYF
TRBJ1-3	NA	TRBV2	NA	TGTGCCAGCAGCGGGTCTAGACTGCTCTCTGGAAACACCATATATTTT	CASSGSRLLSGNTIYF
TRBJ2-5	NA	TRBV7-2	NA	TGTGCCAGCAGCCCCCTCCCGGGGGAGACCCAGTACTTC	CASSPLPGETQYF
TRBJ2-1	TRBD2	TRBV27	NA	TGTGCCAGCAGTTTAGGACTAGCGGGGGATGAGCAGTTCTTC	CASSLGLAGDEQFF
TRBJ2-4	TRBD1	TRBV19	NA	TGTGCCACCCGGACAGGAGGAGGCCCCAAAAACATTCAGTACTTC	CATRTGGGPKNIQYF
TRBJ1-5	NA	TRBV7-6	NA	TGTGCCAGCAGCTTGACAGGAGAAAATGATCAGCCCCAGCATTTT	CASSLTGENDQPQHF
TRBJ1-2	NA	TRBV29-1	NA	TGCAGCGTTGAAGACGTTTTTGATGGCTACACCTTC	CSVEDVFDGYTF
TRBJ1-3	TRBD1	TRBV7-6	NA	TGTGCCAGCAGTAAGGGACAGGGGCCTGGAAACACCATATATTTT	CASSKGQGPGNTIYF
TRBJ1-2	TRBD1	TRBV14	NA	TGTGCCAGCAGCCAAGGACAGGGGGCGTGGGTCTATGGCTACACCTTC	CASSQGQGAWVYGYTF
TRBJ2-2	TRBD1	TRBV6-5	NA	TGTGCCAGCAGAACCGGGACAGGGGAAACCGGGGAGCTGTTTTTT	CASRTGTGETGELFF
TRBJ2-5	TRBD1	TRBV19	NA	TGTGCCAGTAGTAATACGGGACAGGGGGTCCCCCAGTACTTC	CASSNTGQGVPQYF
TRBJ2-6	NA	TRBV6-4	NA	TGTGCCAGCAGTGCCGGACAGGGGGCCAACGTCCTGACTTTC	CASSAGQGANVLTF
TRBJ1-4	NA	TRBV19	NA	TGTGCCAGTAGTATACCCAGGGAGGGCATTACTAATGAAAAACTGTTTTTT	CASSIPREGITNEKLFF
TRBJ1-3	TRBD1	TRBV7-6	NA	TGTGCCAGCAGCTTGGGGGACAGTTGGGACCCGGGAAACACCATATATTTT	CASSLGDSWDPGNTIYF
TRBJ2-2	NA	TRBV25-1	NA	TGTGCCAGCAGTGAGGGGGGGGCGAGCACCGGGGAGCTGTTTTTT	CASSEGGASTGELFF
TRBJ1-1	TRBD1	TRBV19	NA	TGTGCCAGTAGGACTACAGGGGTGAACACTGAAGCTTTCTTT	CASRTTGVNTEAFF
TRBJ2-2	NA	TRBV24-1	few	TGTGCCACCAGTGACGGACTGGGAGACACCGGGGAGCTGTTTTTT	CATSDGLGDTGELFF
TRBJ2-2	NA	TRBV10-3	NA	TGTGCCATCAGTGAGTCCGGGACTCTTCTAAACACCGGGGAGCTGTTTTTT	CAISESGTLLNTGELFF
TRBJ1-1	NA	TRBV3-1/TRBV3-2	NA	TGTGCCAGCAGCCAAAGGCAGGGGTCTGAAGCTTTCTTT	CASSQRQGSEAFF
TRBJ1-2	NA	TRBV6-1	NA	TGTGCCAGCAGTGATTACACTTCAGGGATGAATGGGGGCTACACCTTC	CASSDYTSGMNGGYTF
TRBJ1-6	TRBD1	TRBV2	NA	TGTGCCAGCTTCCGGGACAGGGGCTTCGGGAATTCACCCCTCCACTTT	CASFRDRGFGNSPLHF
TRBJ2-7	TRBD2	TRBV19	NA	TGTGCCAGTAGTTACACTAGCGGGGGTTTCTACGAGCAGTACTTC	CASSYTSGGFYEQYF
TRBJ2-7	NA	TRBV6-5	NA	TGTGCCAGCAGTTATTCCCCGGGGTCGAGAATATACGAGCAGTACTTC	CASSYSPGSRIYEQYF
TRBJ1-1	TRBD1	TRBV27	NA	TGTGCCAGCAGTTTATTAGGGACAGGGAACACTGAAGCTTTCTTT	CASSLLGTGNTEAFF
TRBJ1-1	NA	TRBV7-2	NA	TGTGCCAGCAGCTTAGCGGCGAACACTGAAGCTTTCTTT	CASSLAANTEAFF
TRBJ2-1	TRBD2	TRBV18	NA	TGTGCCAGCGCGACTAGCGGGAGGGCGCATGAGCAGTTCTTC	CASATSGRAHEQFF
TRBJ1-1	NA	TRBV7-9	NA	TGTGCCAGCAGCTTCGGGGAGGGGACTGAAGCTTTCTTT	CASSFGEGTEAFF